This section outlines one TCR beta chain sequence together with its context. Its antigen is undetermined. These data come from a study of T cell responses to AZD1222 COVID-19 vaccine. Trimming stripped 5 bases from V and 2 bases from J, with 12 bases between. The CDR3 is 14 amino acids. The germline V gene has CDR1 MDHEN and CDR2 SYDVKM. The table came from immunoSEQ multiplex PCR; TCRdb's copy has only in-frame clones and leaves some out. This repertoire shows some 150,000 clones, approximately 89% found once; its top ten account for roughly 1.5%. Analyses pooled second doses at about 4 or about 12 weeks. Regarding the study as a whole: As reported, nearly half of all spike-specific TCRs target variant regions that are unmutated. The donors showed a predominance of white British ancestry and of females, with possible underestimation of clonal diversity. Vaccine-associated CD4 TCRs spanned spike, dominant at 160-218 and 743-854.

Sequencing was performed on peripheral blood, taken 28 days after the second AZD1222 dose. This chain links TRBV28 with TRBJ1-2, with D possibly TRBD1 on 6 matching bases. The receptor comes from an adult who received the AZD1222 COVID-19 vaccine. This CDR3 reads CASSTTQGNYGYTF. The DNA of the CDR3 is TGTGCCAGCAGTACTACCCAGGGGAACTATGGCTACACCTTC.